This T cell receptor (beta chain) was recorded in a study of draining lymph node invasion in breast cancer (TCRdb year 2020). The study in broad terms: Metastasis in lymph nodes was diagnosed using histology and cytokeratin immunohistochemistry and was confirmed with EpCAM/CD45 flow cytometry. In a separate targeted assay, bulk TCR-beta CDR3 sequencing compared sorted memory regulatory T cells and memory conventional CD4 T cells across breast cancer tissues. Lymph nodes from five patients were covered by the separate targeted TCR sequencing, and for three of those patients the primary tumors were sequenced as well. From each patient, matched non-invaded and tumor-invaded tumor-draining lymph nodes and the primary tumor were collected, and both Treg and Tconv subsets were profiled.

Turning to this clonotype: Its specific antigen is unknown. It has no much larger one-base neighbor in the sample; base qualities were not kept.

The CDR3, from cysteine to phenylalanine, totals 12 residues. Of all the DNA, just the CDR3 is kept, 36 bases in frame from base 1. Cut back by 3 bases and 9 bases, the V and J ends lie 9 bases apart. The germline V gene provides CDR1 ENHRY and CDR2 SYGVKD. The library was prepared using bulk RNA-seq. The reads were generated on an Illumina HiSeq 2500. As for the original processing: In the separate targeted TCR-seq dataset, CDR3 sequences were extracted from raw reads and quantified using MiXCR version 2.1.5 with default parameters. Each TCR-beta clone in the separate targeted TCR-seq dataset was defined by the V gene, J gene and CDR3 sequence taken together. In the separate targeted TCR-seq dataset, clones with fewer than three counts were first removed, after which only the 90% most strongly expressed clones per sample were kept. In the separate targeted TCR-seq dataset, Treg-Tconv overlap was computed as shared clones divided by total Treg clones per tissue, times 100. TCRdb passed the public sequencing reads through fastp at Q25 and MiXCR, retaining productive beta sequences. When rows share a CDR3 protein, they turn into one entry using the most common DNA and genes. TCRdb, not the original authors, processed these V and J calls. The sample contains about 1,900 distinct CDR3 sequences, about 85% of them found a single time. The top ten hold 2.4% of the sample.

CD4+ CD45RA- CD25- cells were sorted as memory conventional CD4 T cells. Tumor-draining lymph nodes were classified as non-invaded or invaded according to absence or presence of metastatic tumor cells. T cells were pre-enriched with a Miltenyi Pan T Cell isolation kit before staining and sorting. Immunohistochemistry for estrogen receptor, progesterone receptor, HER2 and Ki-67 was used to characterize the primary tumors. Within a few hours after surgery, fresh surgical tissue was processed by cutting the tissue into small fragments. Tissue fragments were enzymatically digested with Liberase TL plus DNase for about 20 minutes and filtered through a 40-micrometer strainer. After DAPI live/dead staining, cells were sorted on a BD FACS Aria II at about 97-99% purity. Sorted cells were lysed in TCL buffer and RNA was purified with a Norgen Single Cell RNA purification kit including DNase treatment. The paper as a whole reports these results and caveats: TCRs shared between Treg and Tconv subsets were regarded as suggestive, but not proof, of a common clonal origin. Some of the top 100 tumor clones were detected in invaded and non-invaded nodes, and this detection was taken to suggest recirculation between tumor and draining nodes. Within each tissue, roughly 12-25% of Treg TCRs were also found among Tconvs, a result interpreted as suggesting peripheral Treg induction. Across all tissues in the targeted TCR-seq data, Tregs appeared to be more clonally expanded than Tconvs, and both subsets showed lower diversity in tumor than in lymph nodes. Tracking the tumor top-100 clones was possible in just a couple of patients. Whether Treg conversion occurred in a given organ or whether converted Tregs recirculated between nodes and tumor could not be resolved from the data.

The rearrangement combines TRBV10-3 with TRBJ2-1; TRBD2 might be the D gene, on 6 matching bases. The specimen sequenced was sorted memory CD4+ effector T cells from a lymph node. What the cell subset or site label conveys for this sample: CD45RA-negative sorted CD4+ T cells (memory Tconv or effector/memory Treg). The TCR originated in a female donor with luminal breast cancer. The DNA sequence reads TGTGCCATCAGTGACGGCGGGGTTGAGCAGTTCTTC. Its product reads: CAISDGGVEQFF.